Detailed here is one T cell receptor beta chain. This clonotype turned up a few times. It lacks a known antigen. No qualities accompany the bases; no much larger clone lies one base away. Synthesis of TCR cDNA relied on 5'RACE template switching, a step that introduced a universal primer site along with unique molecular identifiers. Priming for cDNA synthesis came from both the TCR alpha and TCR beta constant segments. Library amplification used two PCR steps, and the second PCR step added sample barcodes and sequencing adapters. Sequencing of libraries was done on Illumina HiSeq 2500 (2x100 bp) or NovaSeq (2x150 bp). The authors' analysis ran thus. MIGEC handled demultiplexing of reads and collapsing into UMI consensus sequences, while MiXCR performed V(D)J alignment. Using edgeR on replicate PBMC samples, clonotypes were called vaccine-responding if FDR was below 0.01 and the log2 fold change was above 5 up to day 15. Bulk clonotypes were assigned CD4 or CD8 identity according to which sequenced CD4 or CD8 repertoire held them at higher abundance. TCRdb reran the public reads through fastp at Q25 and MiXCR, keeping productive beta chains. Here each entry gathers all rows of one CDR3 protein and keeps the most common genes and DNA. TCRdb's processing, not the study's, gives the V and J calls here. This sample lists some 670,000 distinct CDR3 sequences; 10% to 15% were detected once. Jointly, the top ten make up 14% to 15% of the sample.

For CDR1 and CDR2, the germline V gene lists SGHTA and FQGNSA. V is reduced by 4 bases and J by 1 base, leaving a spacing of 14 bases between them. Reading from cysteine to phenylalanine, the CDR3 counts 16 amino acids. Kept here is only the CDR3 DNA, which spans 48 bases and is read in frame from base 1. This entry belongs to a study of T cells after yellow fever vaccination (dated by TCRdb to between 2018 and 2021). About the study as a whole: The SMART-Seq v4 Ultra Low Input RNA kit was used to prepare libraries from fractions with low cell numbers. To track T-cell clones before and after primary and booster YFV17D yellow fever vaccination, bulk TCR alpha and beta repertoires were sequenced longitudinally. The cohort comprised two healthy male donors, one aged 18 to 30 and one aged 30 to 40 years. Blood was drawn at multiple timepoints before and after primary and secondary immunization, with bulk PBMC replicates and cell subsets isolated.

Results and caveats for the whole study, not just this receptor: A small fraction of clonotypes showed up in both the CD4 and CD8 compartments, probably as a result of convergent recombination. Computational filtering was required because FACS-sorted repertoires could contain abundant contaminating clonotypes from the bulk population. After the booster, most of the clones that had expanded following primary vaccination were detected again (roughly 96% of CD4 and around 87% of CD8), which suggests that memory was broadly maintained. Only two donors were included in the study, so the extent to which the findings can be generalized is limited. The secondary T-cell response was weaker than the primary response but faster, peaking on day 5 instead of day 15.

Reading the label with the study, this specimen's treatment or condition is: live attenuated yellow fever vaccine strain. At every blood-draw timepoint, two biological replicates of bulk PBMCs were collected. PBMCs were isolated from peripheral blood using a standard Ficoll-Paque protocol. RNA was extracted with TriZol from bulk PBMCs, CD4 and CD8 fractions, and dextramer-positive and dextramer-negative fractions. The TCR sequence derives from a man aged 30-40 years who received the YFV17D yellow fever vaccine. Here the chain combines TRBV7-2 and TRBJ1-5; tentative D gene TRBD1, with 5 bases matching. The source material was PBMCs, sampled on the day of the yellow fever booster vaccination. The CDR3 has the sequence CASSSQGYGSNQPQHF. At the DNA level, the sequence is TGTGCCAGCAGCTCGCAGGGATACGGCAGCAATCAGCCCCAGCATTTT.